This TCR beta chain emerged from a study of blood T cell repertoires in COVID-19. CDR1 and CDR2 (germline): KGHSH, LQKENI. The CDR3 covers 15 residues. V lost 3 bases and J lost 2; bases outside the gene matches: 5. Measured with immunoSEQ multiplex PCR; TCRdb has only the in-frame clones, and not every one. The sample holds fewer than 75,000 clones, nearly 90% seen once. Sequencing was performed on peripheral blood. The rearrangement links TRBV18 to TRBJ1-2, with TRBD1 matching over 8 bases. This TCR was sampled from a man between 65 and 85 years old with acute or convalescent COVID-19. The DNA for the CDR3 is TGTGCCAGCTCACCTGGATCAGGGGGCAACTATGGCTACACCTTC. This codes for CASSPGSGGNYGYTF.